This TCR beta chain emerged from a study of cytomegalovirus exposure and HLA in healthy donors. In the study overall: As released early, the data held some 85 million unique TCRs from HLA-typed donors.

Concerning this clone itself: Antigen specificity is unknown. The sample has other DNA sequences that encode this CDR3 too.

PCR amplification relied on 60 Vbeta primers (plus 13 Jbeta primers). The repertoire was sequenced with immunoSEQ multiplex PCR; TCRdb's copy has only in-frame clones and lacks some. There are roughly 160,000 clones in the sample; about 80% occur only once, and around 9.8% lies in the top ten. Germline CDR1 reads SGHDT; CDR2 reads YYEEEE. Trimming removed 0 bases at V and 0 bases at J, with 7 bases between. This CDR3 is built from 15 residues. Broader study findings: As was reported, the classifier diagnosed cytomegalovirus status with high specificity and sensitivity. A list of 150 to 200 TCR beta chains associated with cytomegalovirus was given.

Sequencing used PBMCs. The V gene is TRBV5-6, the J gene TRBJ1-3; D ambiguous. The source of this sequence is a young man in good health and CMV-seropositive. CDR3 nucleotides: TGTGCCAGCAGCTTGGGAGGGTTCTCTGGAAACACCATATATTTT. Protein sequence: CASSLGGFSGNTIYF.